These 32 T cell receptor beta chains were sequenced from one sample in a study of control samples from healthy donors and cancer patients. Clones were sequenced by immunoSEQ multiplex PCR, and TCRdb holds only the in-frame ones, with some missing. The top ten hold around 5.5% of the sample, which has some 71,000 clones, roughly 89% seen once. Sequenced input: PBMCs. These receptors originate from a man in his 60s with colorectal cancer.

This chain links TRBV18 with TRBJ2-7; 9 positions agree with TRBD1. This CDR3 comprises 15 residues. The germline CDR1 and CDR2 sequences are KGHSH and LQKENI. The ends lost 4 bases at V and 4 bases at J; junction bases unmatched: 8. CDR3 nucleotide sequence: TGTGCCAGCTCACTCACCGGGACAGGGTCATACGAGCAGTACTTC. Protein sequence: CASSLTGTGSYEQYF.

The gene calls are TRBV18 and TRBJ1-1; no reliable D call. The length of the CDR3 is 14 residues. From germline, CDR1 is KGHSH and CDR2 LQKENI. V lost 3 bases and J lost 1, with 9 bases in between. The DNA for the CDR3 is TGTGCCAGCTCACCCGCCCAAGCGAACACTGAAGCTTTCTTT. It encodes CASSPAQANTEAFF.

The chain couples TRBV13 to TRBJ2-3; D might be TRBD2 (6 bases). The CDR3 contains 16 residues. Germline-derived CDR1 and CDR2 are PRHDT and FYEKMQ (reference sequence). V gave up 1 base and J gave up 5 bases, with 16 bases separating them. The CDR3 loop reads CASSLERGEELDTQYF. The CDR3, as DNA: TGTGCCAGCAGCTTAGAACGCGGGGAGGAATTAGATACGCAGTATTTT.

The V and J genes are TRBV29-1 and TRBJ1-3; the D is unclear. CDR3 size: 14 residues. V was pared by 1 base and J by 3 bases, with 10 bases between. Per the germline V gene, CDR1 is SQVTM and CDR2 is ANQGSEA. The CDR3 DNA sequence: TGCAGCGTTGAAGTTTGGGATGTTGGAAACACCATATATTTT. Its protein product is CSVEVWDVGNTIYF.

The J gene is TRBJ2-5, the V gene TRBV6-2 or TRBV6-3, with D possibly being TRBD1 (6 bases). Germline CDR1 and CDR2: MNHEY and SVGEGT. The CDR3 sequence is 14 residues long. Trimming left V 7 bases short and J 5 bases short, with 17 bases between. Here the CDR3 reads CASNPTGRGETQYF. The CDR3 DNA follows: TGTGCCAGCAACCCGACAGGTAGAGGGGAGACCCAGTACTTC.

This rearrangement joins TRBV27 to TRBJ1-2; D may be TRBD1 (5 bases). V was clipped by 1 base and J by 4 bases, with 16 bases between them. CDR3 length: 16 residues. Germline V gene data show CDR1 as MNHEY and CDR2 as SMNVEV (reference sequence). The CDR3 is CASSLWGGGGVYGYTF. In DNA form, the CDR3 reads TGTGCCAGCAGTTTATGGGGCGGGGGGGGTGTCTATGGCTACACCTTC.

The chain couples TRBV6-5 to TRBJ2-5; tentatively, D is TRBD1 (5 bases). With 0 bases removed from V and 7 bases from J, the gap between germline ends came to 12 bases. The CDR3 is 14 amino acids. Germline CDR1 reads MNHEY; CDR2 reads SVGAGI. CDR3 sequence reads: CASSYSRQGRTQYF. CDR3 nucleotides: TGTGCCAGCAGTTACTCGAGGCAGGGAAGGACCCAGTACTTC.

V is TRBV6-1 and J is TRBJ1-2; tentatively, D is TRBD1 (5 bases). This CDR3 comprises 14 residues. With 1 base removed from V and 8 bases from J, the gap between germline ends came to 14 bases. From germline, CDR1 is MNHNS and CDR2 SASEGT. The CDR3 region has the DNA TGTGCCAGCAGTGAAGAGGGGAGGGGCCGGGGCTACACCTTC. Encoded protein: CASSEEGRGRGYTF.

The chain uses TRBV18 and TRBJ2-3; D ambiguous. The CDR3 sequence is 14 residues long. From germline, CDR1 is KGHSH and CDR2 LQKENI. Trimming pared 3 bases from V and 4 bases from J, leaving 11 bases between. CDR3 coding DNA: TGTGCCAGCTCACCCCCCCCCTCCGCAGATACGCAGTATTTT. Its translation: CASSPPPSADTQYF.

This clone turned up a few times. This chain uses TRBV5-6 with TRBJ2-6; 9 bases fit TRBD1. Germline CDR1 is SGHDT and CDR2 is YYEEEE. CDR3 length equals 18 residues. Losses at the gene ends were 4 bases for V and 0 bases for J; bases not matched to a gene: 8. This CDR3 is CASSQPGTGRSGANVLTF. The CDR3 region has the DNA TGTGCCAGCAGCCAGCCAGGGACAGGGCGCTCTGGGGCCAACGTCCTGACTTTC.

J is TRBJ2-3 and V is TRBV4-1, with TRBD1 matching over 9 bases. Germline trimming cut 3 bases from V and 3 bases from J; bases unmatched to any gene: 10. Per the germline V gene, CDR1 is MGHRA and CDR2 is YSYEKL. CDR3 length: 17 amino acids. CDR3 nucleotides: TGCGCCAGCAGCCATCCCTACAGGGGGCGCTGGACAGATACGCAGTATTTT. Residues: CASSHPYRGRWTDTQYF.

This chain uses TRBV12-3 or TRBV12-4 with TRBJ1-1; D gene ambiguous. CDR3 size: 13 residues. Trimming stripped 0 bases from V and 5 bases from J, with 7 bases between. The CDR3 region is CASSLAVGTEAFF. CDR3 DNA: TGTGCCAGCAGTTTAGCCGTCGGAACTGAAGCTTTCTTT.

V gene TRBV6-2 or TRBV6-3 combines with J gene TRBJ1-1; no reliable D call. Trimming cost V 5 bases and J 5 bases, with 21 bases left between them. Looked up from germline, CDR1 is MNHEY and CDR2 is SVGEGT. CDR3 length: 16 amino acids. The CDR3 is CASSPRLYIPETEAFF. The CDR3 nucleotides read TGTGCCAGCAGTCCGCGACTATACATCCCGGAGACTGAAGCTTTCTTT.

The rearrangement uses TRBV2 and TRBJ2-5; 7 nucleotides align to TRBD2. CDR1 is SNHLY, CDR2 FYNNEI, per germline. The J segment lost 4 bases and the V segment lost 6 bases, leaving 17 bases of the junction unmatched. The length of the CDR3 is 17 residues. The CDR3 protein is CASRTSENHPARETQYF. CDR3 in DNA: TGTGCCAGCAGAACTAGCGAGAACCACCCCGCCCGAGAGACCCAGTACTTC.

This clone was recorded once. The rearrangement joins TRBV7-3 to TRBJ2-3; 8 bases agree with TRBD2. The CDR3 length is 15 residues. Germline loops: CDR1 SGHTA, CDR2 FQGTGA. Trimming removed 5 bases from V and 0 bases from J; junction bases left unmatched: 4. In DNA form, the CDR3 reads TGTGCCAGCAGCCATAGCGGGGTTAGCACAGATACGCAGTATTTT. It specifies CASSHSGVSTDTQYF.

Written as DNA, the CDR3 is TGTGCCAGCAGCTCCCGACAGCGTCAGGTGAACACTGAAGCTTTCTTT. Protein sequence: CASSSRQRQVNTEAFF. J is TRBJ1-1 and V is TRBV7-7; TRBD1 might be the D (5 bases). V was pared by 4 bases and J by 0 bases, with 15 bases between. The CDR3 length is 16 residues. The germline CDR1 and CDR2 sequences are SSHAT and FNYEAQ (reference sequence).

The J gene is TRBJ1-6, the V gene TRBV30; D possibly corresponds to TRBD1 (6 bases). V lost 0 bases to trimming and J lost 3 bases, with 15 bases between them. The germline V gene has CDR1 GTSNPN and CDR2 SVGIG (reference sequence). There are 17 residues in the CDR3. Here the CDR3 reads CAWSVPSTGIYNSPLHF. CDR3 DNA: TGTGCCTGGAGTGTACCCTCTACAGGGATCTATAATTCACCCCTCCACTTT.

The J gene is TRBJ2-7, the V gene TRBV5-4, with D unclear. Per the germline V gene, CDR1 is SGHNT and CDR2 is YYREEE (reference sequence). The V gene lost 0 bases and the J gene lost 10 bases, with 20 bases spanning the gap. CDR3 length: 15 residues. CDR3 sequence reads: CASSLDGLVGKAQYF. For the CDR3, the DNA is TGTGCCAGCAGCTTGGACGGTCTTGTGGGGAAGGCACAGTACTTC.

The chain links TRBV4-2 to TRBJ2-3; D gene unclear. This CDR3 has 15 residues. V gave up 3 bases and J gave up 2 bases, with 12 bases separating them. CDR1 and CDR2 from the germline V gene are LGHNA and YNFKEQ. The DNA of the CDR3 is TGTGCCAGCAGCCACCTTAAGAAAGACACAGATACGCAGTATTTT. Translating gives CASSHLKKDTDTQYF.

This sequence joins TRBV4-1 and TRBJ1-5; 8 nucleotides agree with TRBD1. With 4 bases clipped from V and 5 bases from J, the junction kept 7 bases outside the gene matches. Germline values: CDR1 MGHRA, CDR2 YSYEKL. This CDR3 is built from 15 residues. CDR3 nucleotides: TGCGCCAGCAGCCGATCCGGGACAGGAGATCAGCCCCAGCATTTT. Translation: CASSRSGTGDQPQHF.

The chain uses TRBV28 and TRBJ1-1, with unresolved D. Trimming took off 6 bases at V and 0 bases at J, with 11 bases between the two ends. CDR3 length: 14 residues. CDR1 is MDHEN and CDR2 is SYDVKM in the germline V gene. CDR3: CASRETRMNTEAFF. The CDR3, as DNA: TGTGCCAGCAGGGAGACAAGAATGAACACTGAAGCTTTCTTT.

This rearrangement joins TRBV5-1 to TRBJ2-5; possibly TRBD1 for D (6 bases). The CDR3 totals 16 residues. Germline V CDR1 and CDR2: SGHRS, YFSETQ. V dropped 3 bases and J dropped 0 bases, with 15 bases sitting between them. The CDR3 DNA sequence: TGCGCCAGCAGCTCGCAGGGGACCTGGTACCAAGAGACCCAGTACTTC. Protein: CASSSQGTWYQETQYF.

This sequence joins TRBV10-3 and TRBJ2-5; the match to TRBD2 covers 12 bases. Trimming at V came to 2 bases and at J to 1 base, leaving 2 bases not matched to a gene. The CDR3 covers 16 residues. The germline CDR1 and CDR2 sequences are ENHRY and SYGVKD. CDR3 protein: CAISEGLAGSQETQYF. The CDR3 DNA reads as TGTGCCATCAGTGAGGGACTAGCGGGGAGCCAAGAGACCCAGTACTTC.

The CDR3, as DNA: TGTGCCAGCAGCGTGGGGCACTATGGCTACACCTTC. Translating gives CASSVGHYGYTF. V and J are TRBV9 and TRBJ1-2, with D possibly being TRBD1 (5 bases). This CDR3 contains 12 residues. V was shortened by 2 bases and J by 3 bases, with 5 bases between the two germline ends. Germline V gene sequence: CDR1 SGDLS, CDR2 YYNGEE.

This clone was seen a single time. J is TRBJ2-7 and V is TRBV24-1; weak D call: TRBD2 (5 bases). CDR1 is KGHDR, CDR2 SFDVKD, per germline. The CDR3 extends over 11 amino acids. With 7 bases removed from V and 7 bases from J, the gap between germline ends came to 10 bases. The CDR3 sequence is CATSRGGEQYF. In nucleotides, the CDR3 is TGTGCCACCAGCCGGGGTGGGGAGCAGTACTTC.

J is TRBJ2-7 and V is TRBV28, with D unresolved. From germline, CDR1 is MDHEN and CDR2 SYDVKM. The CDR3 has 12 residues. V lost 2 bases to trimming and J lost 3 bases, with 5 bases between them. This CDR3 is CASSLRFYEQYF. CDR3 in DNA: TGTGCCAGCAGTTTACGATTCTACGAGCAGTACTTC.

In its sample, this clone was seen many times. Since the CDR3 does not end with the conserved phenylalanine or tryptophan, this likely comes from a read error. The limits of the CDR3 on the DNA are not certain, so only TCRdb's listed CDR3 is given. This rearrangement joins TRBV6-5 to TRBJ1-5; the table gives TRBD1 as D, unverified against the DNA. CDR1 MNHEY and CDR2 SVGAGI come from the germline V gene. The CDR3 totals 15 residues, both ends included. The CDR3 sequence: CASSSQGAVEQPQHH.

This clone has just one count. V gene TRBV9 combines with J gene TRBJ1-4; 7 nucleotides line up with TRBD1. The CDR3 runs 16 residues. Germline V gene lookup returns CDR1 SGDLS and CDR2 YYNGEE. Trimming took 4 bases from V and 7 from J; bases not matched to a gene: 13. Here the CDR3 reads CASSPGGGGAGEKLFF. In DNA, the CDR3 is TGTGCCAGCAGCCCCGGGGGAGGGGGCGCCGGTGAAAAACTGTTTTTT.

V and J are TRBV19 and TRBJ1-5; 9 bases match TRBD1. The CDR3 totals 15 residues. Losses at the gene ends were 4 bases for V and 7 bases for J; bases not matched to a gene: 8. Germline loops: CDR1 LNHDA, CDR2 SQIVND (reference sequence). CDR3: CASSKGQGRVQPQHF. The DNA for the CDR3 is TGTGCCAGTAGTAAGGGACAGGGAAGGGTACAGCCCCAGCATTTT. Together with reference TRBV19 and TRBJ1-5, the CDR3 gives the full variable domain: DGGITQSPKYLFRKEGQNVTLSCEQNLNHDAMYWYRQDPGQGLRLIYYSQIVNDFQKGDIAEGYSVSREKKESFPLTVTSAQKNPTAFYLCASSKGQGRVQPQHFGDGTRLSIL.

Only one count was recorded for this clone. This chain connects TRBV28 to TRBJ2-1, with a weak D call TRBD1 (6 bases). This CDR3 contains 16 residues. Germline V gene lookup returns CDR1 MDHEN and CDR2 SYDVKM. V was pared by 5 bases and J by 4 bases, with 18 bases between. The CDR3 nucleotides are TGTGCCAGCAGTCGCAGGGGCACTCGGACTTACAATGAGCAGTTCTTC. Protein sequence: CASSRRGTRTYNEQFF.

By frequency in the sample, this clone is medium-sized. J is TRBJ1-2 and V is TRBV19; D perhaps matches TRBD1 (5 bases). CDR3 length: 14 residues. The germline gives CDR1 LNHDA, CDR2 SQIVND (reference sequence). V shed 5 bases and J shed 6 bases, with 16 bases lying between them. The CDR3 bases are TGTGCCAGTAGTCTTCACAGGCGAGGCGATGGCTACACCTTC. It codes for CASSLHRRGDGYTF.

The gene calls are TRBV28 and TRBJ2-7, with D perhaps TRBD1 (6 bases). The germline gives CDR1 MDHEN, CDR2 SYDVKM. The CDR3 contains 11 residues. V was cut by 10 bases and J by 6 bases, with 13 bases left in between. The CDR3 is CATPQGPEQYF. CDR3 nucleotides: TGTGCCACCCCACAGGGACCCGAGCAGTACTTC.